The 23 T cell receptor beta chains given below trace back to one sample, sequenced in a study of tumor T cells in aggressive B-cell lymphoma. Sequencing was performed with immunoSEQ multiplex PCR; in TCRdb, only in-frame clones are kept and a portion is missing. The profile shows a few thousand clones, about 80% of them singletons. Sequencing used tumor tissue. The receptors were gathered from an adult with diffuse large B cell lymphoma.

The table lists this clone with a count of one. The chain recombines TRBV5-1 with TRBJ1-6; no firm D call. From germline, CDR1 is SGHRS and CDR2 YFSETQ. This CDR3 has 14 residues. V shed 4 bases and J shed 14 bases, with 19 bases lying between them. This CDR3 reads CASSLLEASSALHF. DNA for the CDR3: TGCGCCAGCAGCCTCCTGGAGGCTTCTAGCGCCCTCCACTTT.

The chain carries TRBV15 and TRBJ2-5; possibly TRBD2 for D (5 bases). V gave up 5 bases and J gave up 9 bases, with 13 bases separating them. CDR3 size: 12 residues. Germline V gene sequence: CDR1 LNHNV, CDR2 YYDKDF (reference sequence). The CDR3 nucleotides are TGTGCCACCAGCCGCTGGGAGAGACCCCAGTACTTC. Its translation is CATSRWERPQYF.

V is TRBV5-1 and J is TRBJ1-1, with a tentative D call TRBD1 (6 bases). Germline CDR1 is SGHRS and CDR2 is YFSETQ. The CDR3 contains 13 residues. V dropped 0 bases and J dropped 6 bases, with 9 bases sitting between them. The CDR3 region is CASSLGQGPEAFF. The CDR3 DNA reads TGCGCCAGCAGCTTGGGGCAGGGGCCTGAAGCTTTCTTT.

This chain connects TRBV20-1 to TRBJ2-7, with D perhaps TRBD1 (6 bases). Per the germline V gene, CDR1 is DFQATT and CDR2 is SNEGSKA (reference sequence). The CDR3 consists of 10 residues. V lost 5 bases and J 7 bases, leaving 9 bases between the germline ends. The CDR3 DNA reads TGCAGTGCTCCCGGGACAGAGCAGTACTTC. As protein: CSAPGTEQYF.

A note on this clone: One end of the junction varies from germline; a read error may be responsible. The rearrangement uses TRBV2 and TRBJ2-1, with D unclear. Germline CDR1 SNHLY, CDR2 FYNNEI. The CDR3 runs to 15 residues. As DNA, the CDR3 is TGTGCCAGCAAAGACTCCCCAAGCTCCTACAATAAGCAGTTCTTC. Its translation: CASKDSPSSYNKQFF.

V is TRBV28 and J is TRBJ1-5; TRBD1 might be the D (6 bases). CDR3 size: 14 residues. Germline V lookup: CDR1 MDHEN, CDR2 SYDVKM. The V end lost 7 bases, the J end lost 6 bases, and 16 bases lay between the germline ends. This CDR3 is CASTRDTEAQPQHF. The DNA for the CDR3 is TGTGCCAGCACTCGGGACACTGAAGCTCAGCCCCAGCATTTT.

The chain links TRBV7-9 to TRBJ1-1; 9 bases map to TRBD1. CDR1 is SEHNR, CDR2 FQNEAQ, per germline (reference sequence). The length of the CDR3 is 14 residues. The trim removed 6 bases at V and 1 base at J, leaving 3 bases unmatched. CDR3 bases: TGTGCCAGCAGAGAGACAGGGGGGAACACTGAAGCTTTCTTT. Protein sequence: CASRETGGNTEAFF. The variable domain in full, completed from reference TRBV7-9 and TRBJ1-1, reads DTGVSQNPRHKITKRGQNVTFRCDPISEHNRLYWYRQTLGQGPEFLTYFQNEAQLEKSRLLSDRFSAERPKGSFSTLEIQRTEQGDSAMYLCASRETGGNTEAFFGQGTRLTVV.

This sequence joins TRBV7-6 and TRBJ2-7; 7 nucleotides align to TRBD2. V lost 1 base, J lost 5 bases, and 8 bases stayed unmatched. The CDR3 has 15 amino acids. Germline lookup yields CDR1 SGHVS and CDR2 FNYEAQ. The CDR3 region has the DNA TGTGCCAGCAGCTTAGGGGTCGGGACTACGGACGAGCAGTACTTC. This codes for CASSLGVGTTDEQYF.

The chain combines TRBV15 with TRBJ1-1; maybe TRBD1 (5 bases). Germline values: CDR1 LNHNV, CDR2 YYDKDF (reference sequence). The CDR3 length is 14 residues. V dropped 0 bases and J dropped 3 bases, with 8 bases sitting between them. CDR3 loop: CATSRDQGYTEAFF. The CDR3 nucleotides are TGTGCCACCAGCAGAGATCAGGGCTACACTGAAGCTTTCTTT.

The chain couples TRBV9 to TRBJ1-6, with 9 positions matching TRBD1. CDR1 and CDR2 (germline): SGDLS, YYNGEE. The CDR3 covers 17 residues. V dropped 4 bases and J dropped 5; count of bases not matched to a gene: 10. CDR3 protein: CASSPYRGPGNNSPLHF. DNA for the CDR3: TGTGCCAGCAGCCCTTACAGGGGGCCCGGTAATAATTCACCCCTCCACTTT.

This chain joins TRBV7-8 and TRBJ2-5, with TRBD2 identical over 14 bases. Germline loops: CDR1 SGHVS, CDR2 FQNEAQ. The trim removed 5 bases at V and 3 bases at J, leaving 2 bases unmatched. CDR3 length: 15 residues. CDR3 sequence: CASSKTSGGEETQYF. Here the CDR3 DNA reads TGTGCCAGCAGCAAGACTAGCGGGGGGGAAGAGACCCAGTACTTC.

A word on this clone: Here the CDR3 omits its conserved ending phenylalanine or tryptophan, so a read error is the likely source. The DNA is left out, because the CDR3 cannot be placed on it with certainty; the CDR3 is given as TCRdb lists it. This chain connects TRBV6-6 to TRBJ1-1. Germline loops: CDR1 MNHNY, CDR2 SVGAGI (reference sequence). The length of the CDR3 is 12 amino acids, counting both ends. CDR3 amino acids: CASSYTGAGPGL.

This chain joins TRBV28 and TRBJ2-1; weak D call: TRBD2 (6 bases). Trimming stripped 5 bases from V and 6 bases from J, with 14 bases between. Germline-derived CDR1 and CDR2 are MDHEN and SYDVKM. This CDR3 is built from 14 residues. CDR3 region: CASSGILAVNEQFF. The DNA of the CDR3 is TGTGCCAGCAGTGGAATACTAGCCGTCAATGAGCAGTTCTTC.

Only a few counts were recorded for this clone. The J gene is TRBJ2-1, the V gene TRBV7-9; 7 bases map to TRBD2. Germline lookup yields CDR1 SEHNR and CDR2 FQNEAQ (reference sequence). The trim removed 5 bases at V and 10 bases at J, leaving 8 bases unmatched. The CDR3 length is 13 residues. The CDR3 here is CASSPPGGSEQFF. DNA for the CDR3: TGTGCCAGCAGCCCGCCCGGGGGGAGCGAGCAGTTCTTC.

This clone was counted a single time. V and J are TRBV5-1 and TRBJ1-4, with TRBD1 matching 10 bases. There are 19 residues in the CDR3. CDR1 and CDR2 from the germline V gene are SGHRS and YFSETQ. With V trimmed by 3 bases and J by 3 bases, 14 bases remained unmatched. Here the CDR3 DNA reads TGCGCCAGCAGCTACACCGAGACAGGGGGCGGATTTGCTAATGAAAAACTGTTTTTT. This gives the protein CASSYTETGGGFANEKLFF.

The V gene is TRBV27, the J gene TRBJ2-7; D is ambiguous. The CDR3 is made up of 13 amino acids. Germline-derived CDR1 and CDR2 are MNHEY and SMNVEV (reference sequence). V was clipped by 6 bases and J by 3 bases, with 12 bases between them. CDR3 DNA: TGTGCCAGCAGCTCCCCGGTAAGCTACGAGCAGTACTTC. Translated, it gives CASSSPVSYEQYF.

The genes are TRBV2 and TRBJ2-3, with 7 positions matching TRBD2. CDR1 is SNHLY and CDR2 is FYNNEI in the germline V gene. The CDR3 has 16 amino acids. J lost 0 bases, V lost 5 bases, and 8 bases had no gene match. The CDR3 loop reads CASSLLAANSTDTQYF. CDR3 nucleotides: TGTGCCAGCAGTCTTCTAGCGGCTAATAGCACAGATACGCAGTATTTT. Drawing the rest from reference TRBV2 and TRBJ2-3, the complete variable domain is EPEVTQTPSHQVTQMGQEVILRCVPISNHLYFYWYRQILGQKVEFLVSFYNNEISEKSEIFDDQFSVERPDGSNFTLKIRSTKLEDSAMYFCASSLLAANSTDTQYFGPGTRLTVL.

CDR3 region: CATSLLRGSNSPLHF. CDR3 sequence (DNA): TGTGCCACCAGCCTCCTCAGGGGGAGTAATTCACCCCTCCACTTT. V is TRBV15 and J is TRBJ1-6; TRBD1 agrees at 7 bases. CDR1 is LNHNV and CDR2 is YYDKDF in the germline V gene (reference sequence). V lost 5 bases to trimming and J lost 6 bases; unmatched junction nucleotides: 7. This CDR3 is 15 amino acids long.

This clone turned up a few times. The rearrangement joins TRBV2 to TRBJ2-3; weak D call: TRBD1 (5 bases). The germline gives CDR1 SNHLY, CDR2 FYNNEI. CDR3 length equals 13 residues. Trimming removed 7 bases at V and 0 bases at J, with 8 bases between. The CDR3 loop reads CASKQVSTDTQYF. The CDR3 DNA is TGTGCCAGCAAACAGGTTAGCACAGATACGCAGTATTTT.

This clone has a single count. V and J are TRBV5-1 and TRBJ2-7; a weak D match, TRBD2 (7 bases). Germline V CDR1 and CDR2: SGHRS, YFSETQ. This CDR3 has 12 residues. V was clipped by 3 bases and J by 6 bases, with 10 bases between them. The chain's CDR3 is CASSSGEGEQYF. For the CDR3, the DNA is TGCGCCAGCAGCTCAGGGGAGGGCGAGCAGTACTTC.

This chain links TRBV5-1 with TRBJ2-7; 10 nucleotides agree with TRBD1. CDR3 length equals 15 residues. V trimming: 4 bases; J trimming: 2 bases; junction bases outside the gene matches: 6. Germline CDR1 reads SGHRS; CDR2 reads YFSETQ. The CDR3 loop is CASSMGTGEAYEQYF. The CDR3 DNA sequence: TGCGCCAGCAGCATGGGGACAGGGGAGGCCTACGAGCAGTACTTC.

The V call is TRBV13, the J call TRBJ1-2, with TRBD1 matching over 7 bases. The CDR3 runs 14 residues. V shed 4 bases and J 3 bases; nucleotides not matched to a gene: 5. Germline CDR1 is PRHDT and CDR2 is FYEKMQ (reference sequence). The CDR3 DNA reads TGTGCCAGCAGCTCGGGACAGCTAGACTATGGCTACACCTTC. Its translation is CASSSGQLDYGYTF.

The V and J genes are TRBV27 and TRBJ2-1; 11 bases map to TRBD2. Germline V gene lookup returns CDR1 MNHEY and CDR2 SMNVEV (reference sequence). Unmatched junction bases numbered 7, after V lost 7 bases and J lost 5 bases. This CDR3 is 15 amino acids long. The CDR3 is CASTTGTSGDNEQFF. In nucleotides, the CDR3 is TGTGCCAGCACCACCGGGACTAGCGGTGACAATGAGCAGTTCTTC.